Below are 2 T cell receptor beta chains sequenced from a single sample in a study of OX40 agonist ivuxolimab in advanced cancers. Clones were read by immunoSEQ multiplex PCR, and TCRdb kept only the in-frame ones, dropping some. The table records tens of thousands of clones, about 76% of them present only once. Sequences were derived from CD4+ or CD8+ T cells sorted from blood, sampled in a trial of the OX40 agonist ivuxolimab. The receptor source for this set is an adult with an advanced solid tumor such as melanoma, head and neck, liver or kidney cancer.

The genes are TRBV7-9 and TRBJ1-1, with D possibly TRBD1 on 5 matching bases. Per germline, CDR1 SEHNR and CDR2 FQNEAQ (reference sequence). V lost 2 bases and J lost 6, with 10 bases in between. The length of the CDR3 is 13 residues. The DNA of the CDR3 is TGTGCCAGCAGCTTAACAGGCTGGGCTGAAGCTTTCTTT. This sequence encodes CASSLTGWAEAFF.

The chain carries TRBV27 and TRBJ2-3; no clear D. Per germline, CDR1 MNHEY and CDR2 SMNVEV (reference sequence). V shed 8 bases and J shed 1 base, with 10 bases lying between them. This CDR3 contains 13 residues. The CDR3 nucleotides read TGTGCCAGCCGCCGACGGGGCACAGATACGCAGTATTTT. It translates to CASRRRGTDTQYF.